These T cell receptor beta chains were read from a single sample in a study of blood T cell repertoires in COVID-19. The method was immunoSEQ multiplex PCR; TCRdb's version includes in-frame clones alone and lacks a portion of them. The table shows some 190,000 clones, with roughly 86% occurring only once. Sequences were obtained from PBMCs or T cells enriched from blood (not recorded which). These receptor sequences come from a woman in her 40s in a cohort exposed to, infected with or recovered from COVID-19 (not recorded which). Each CDR3 is given with its conserved first and last residue. A D gene is named only where the DNA matches it firmly. Not all rows give a size; the values are once, few, many and, for expanded clones, a class.

TRBV7-9	TRBD2	16	-	TRBJ2-3	CASSLLSGGSTDTQYF	TGTGCCAGCAGCCTTCTTAGCGGGGGATCCACAGATACGCAGTATTTT
TRBV29-1	TRBD1	15	-	TRBJ1-2	CSVEEIRGQAYGYTF	TGCAGCGTTGAAGAAATAAGGGGACAGGCCTATGGCTACACCTTC
TRBV7-6	-	14	few	TRBJ1-3	CASSSTASGNTIYF	TGTGCCAGCAGCTCGACAGCCTCTGGAAACACCATATATTTT
TRBV19	TRBD1	15	-	TRBJ1-1	CASSPWDRRGTEAFF	TGTGCCAGTAGTCCCTGGGACAGGAGAGGTACTGAAGCTTTCTTT
TRBV6-2/TRBV6-3	-	12	-	TRBJ1-2	CASSYPSQGNTF	TGTGCCAGCAGTTACCCCTCGCAGGGAAATACCTTC
TRBV28	TRBD1	18	-	TRBJ2-3	CASSHGQGKQTGTDTQYF	TGTGCCAGCAGTCATGGACAGGGTAAACAGACGGGCACAGATACGCAGTATTTT
TRBV24-1	-	16	-	TRBJ1-2	CATSTHLTGSENGYTF	TGTGCCACCAGCACCCACTTAACAGGGTCGGAAAATGGCTACACCTTC
TRBV6-1	TRBD1	16	-	TRBJ2-7	CASSETTGGGSYEQYF	TGTGCCAGCAGTGAAACCACAGGGGGTGGCTCCTACGAGCAGTACTTC
TRBV19	TRBD2	13	-	TRBJ2-7	CASSMAGGYEQYF	TGTGCCAGTAGTATGGCGGGAGGGTACGAGCAGTACTTC
TRBV2	-	12	-	TRBJ2-1	CASSLGANEQFF	TGTGCCAGCAGTTTAGGGGCCAATGAGCAGTTCTTC
TRBV5-8	TRBD1	14	-	TRBJ1-2	CASSLTGQGYGYTF	TGTGCCAGCAGCCTTACGGGACAGGGCTATGGCTACACCTTC
TRBV6-6	-	13	-	TRBJ1-2	CASRDTDSYGYTF	TGCGCCAGCAGAGACACCGACAGTTATGGCTACACCTTC
TRBV5-1	TRBD2	16	-	TRBJ2-5	CASTLPLAGGQETQYF	TGCGCCAGCACCCTTCCGTTAGCGGGGGGGCAAGAGACCCAGTACTTC
TRBV27	-	12	-	TRBJ1-3	CASRTPQGTIYF	TGTGCCAGCAGGACACCCCAGGGCACCATATATTTT
TRBV6-1	-	16	few	TRBJ2-2	CASSEAYMSRTGELFF	TGTGCCAGCAGTGAAGCGTACATGTCCCGTACCGGGGAGCTGTTTTTT
TRBV11-2	-	15	-	TRBJ1-2	CASSLEYGQHYGYTF	TGTGCCAGCAGCTTAGAGTATGGACAGCACTATGGCTACACCTTC
TRBV6-5	-	13	-	TRBJ1-5	CASSPVINQPQHF	TGTGCCAGCAGTCCGGTAATCAACCAGCCCCAGCATTTT
TRBV15	TRBD1	15	-	TRBJ2-3	CATSGQVVGTDTQYF	TGTGCCACCAGTGGACAGGTAGTAGGCACAGATACGCAGTATTTT
TRBV6-1	-	17	-	TRBJ1-3	CASSEYFDRFSGNTIYF	TGTGCCAGCAGTGAATACTTTGACAGGTTCTCTGGAAACACCATATATTTT
TRBV5-5	-	16	-	TRBJ1-6	CASSFRDTLYNSPLHF	TGTGCCAGCAGCTTCCGGGACACTCTCTATAATTCACCCCTCCACTTT
TRBV14	TRBD1	21	-	TRBJ1-5	CASSQVVSRDRPKGGNQPQHF	TGTGCCAGCAGCCAAGTCGTAAGCCGGGACAGGCCTAAAGGTGGCAATCAGCCCCAGCATTTT
TRBV15	TRBD2	16	-	TRBJ2-3	CATRGQRGESTDTQYF	TGTGCCACTAGGGGACAGCGGGGGGAATCCACAGATACGCAGTATTTT
TRBV7-2	-	16	-	TRBJ1-2	CASSPQDGPRAYGYTF	TGTGCCAGCAGCCCACAGGACGGTCCCCGCGCCTATGGCTACACCTTC
TRBV10-1	TRBD1	13	-	TRBJ2-7	CASSYRGSTEQYF	TGCGCCAGCAGTTACAGGGGATCCACCGAGCAGTACTTC
TRBV28	TRBD2	12	-	TRBJ2-4	CASSPLSGGQYF	TGTGCCAGCAGTCCCCTAAGCGGGGGCCAGTACTTC
TRBV7-9	TRBD1	15	-	TRBJ1-2	CASSPRDRVLYGYTF	TGTGCCAGCAGCCCGCGGGACAGGGTCCTCTATGGCTACACCTTC
TRBV19	TRBD1	15	-	TRBJ2-1	CASSIWDSSYNEQFF	TGTGCCAGTAGTATCTGGGACAGCTCCTACAATGAGCAGTTCTTC
TRBV27	-	17	-	TRBJ2-1	CASSFPSGAVSYNEQFF	TGTGCCAGCAGTTTCCCTAGTGGAGCCGTTTCCTACAATGAGCAGTTCTTC
TRBV27	TRBD1	13	-	TRBJ2-1	CASSWDSRDEQFF	TGTGCCAGCAGTTGGGACAGTCGGGATGAGCAGTTCTTC
TRBV4-1	-	17	-	TRBJ2-3	CASSQGLSRQSTDTQYF	TGCGCCAGCAGCCAAGGCTTAAGCAGGCAAAGCACAGATACGCAGTATTTT
TRBV5-1	TRBD1	14	-	TRBJ1-4	CASKGQQGDEKLFF	TGCGCCAGCAAAGGGCAACAGGGGGATGAAAAACTGTTTTTT
TRBV5-8	TRBD1	16	-	TRBJ1-5	CASSLGTGGWNQPQHF	TGTGCCAGCAGCCTAGGGACAGGGGGCTGGAATCAGCCCCAGCATTTT
TRBV12-3/TRBV12-4	-	12	-	TRBJ1-2	CASSRRQLGYTF	TGTGCCAGCAGCCGCCGTCAACTTGGCTACACCTTC